This is a list of T cell receptor beta chains from one sample in a study of blood T cell repertoires in COVID-19. Using immunoSEQ multiplex PCR, the repertoire was profiled, and TCRdb retains in-frame clones only, with some absent. Of about 270,000 clones detected, 86% appear once; the ten largest clones hold about 10%. Source material: peripheral blood. The receptors here all came from a man aged 40-50 years with active or convalescent COVID-19. CDR3s include the opening cysteine and the closing phenylalanine or tryptophan. The D gene is left open where the match is weak. Size tells how often a clone was seen (once, few, many) or the class of an expanded clone, and some rows leave it out.

D gene: TRBD1; V gene: TRBV5-1; clone size: .; J gene: TRBJ1-2; CDR3 DNA: TGCGCCAGCAGCGCTGGGACAGAGAACTATGGCTACACCTTC; CDR3 protein: CASSAGTENYGYTF
D gene: .; V gene: TRBV7-6; clone size: .; J gene: TRBJ2-7; CDR3 DNA: TGTGCCAGCAGCTCACAGAGCTCCTACGAGCAGTACTTC; CDR3 protein: CASSSQSSYEQYF
D gene: .; V gene: TRBV10-1; clone size: .; J gene: TRBJ2-5; CDR3 DNA: TGCGCCAGTTCTCCTTCAGGGGCTAGGGAGACCCAGTACTTC; CDR3 protein: CASSPSGARETQYF
D gene: TRBD1; V gene: TRBV4-2; clone size: .; J gene: TRBJ2-5; CDR3 DNA: TGTGCCAGCAGCCCGGGACAGGGGGCAGGAGAGACCCAGTACTTC; CDR3 protein: CASSPGQGAGETQYF
D gene: TRBD2; V gene: TRBV13; clone size: few; J gene: TRBJ2-1; CDR3 DNA: TGTGCCAGCAGCTTAGCGGGGGGTGGTGAGCAGTTCTTC; CDR3 protein: CASSLAGGGEQFF
D gene: TRBD1; V gene: TRBV2; clone size: .; J gene: TRBJ2-7; CDR3 DNA: TGTGCCAGCAACCGGGACAGGGCGACCTACGAGCAGTACTTC; CDR3 protein: CASNRDRATYEQYF
D gene: .; V gene: TRBV12-3/TRBV12-4; clone size: few; J gene: TRBJ1-2; CDR3 DNA: TGTGCCAGCAGTCTCAGGGTGGACTATGGCTACACCTTC; CDR3 protein: CASSLRVDYGYTF
D gene: TRBD1; V gene: TRBV5-6; clone size: .; J gene: TRBJ1-2; CDR3 DNA: TGTGCCAGCAGTTCTACGGACAGGGTGAACTATGGCTACACCTTC; CDR3 protein: CASSSTDRVNYGYTF
D gene: .; V gene: TRBV24-1; clone size: .; J gene: TRBJ2-1; CDR3 DNA: TGTGCCACCAGTGACCCTCTTGGGGGGGCTTACAATGAGCAGTTCTTC; CDR3 protein: CATSDPLGGAYNEQFF
D gene: .; V gene: TRBV20-1; clone size: .; J gene: TRBJ2-7; CDR3 DNA: TGCAGTGCTAGATCCGGGTCCAGGGAGTACTTC; CDR3 protein: CSARSGSREYF
D gene: .; V gene: TRBV5-1; clone size: .; J gene: TRBJ2-1; CDR3 DNA: TGCGCCAGCAGCTCCGAGCGGGTATCATACAATGAGCAGTTCTTC; CDR3 protein: CASSSERVSYNEQFF
D gene: .; V gene: TRBV5-1; clone size: .; J gene: TRBJ1-1; CDR3 DNA: TGCGCCAGCAGCTTGGGAGACAGATTGACTGAAGCTTTCTTT; CDR3 protein: CASSLGDRLTEAFF
D gene: .; V gene: TRBV5-1; clone size: .; J gene: TRBJ2-7; CDR3 DNA: TGCGCCAGCAGCTTGGAGCCCTACGAGCAGTACTTC; CDR3 protein: CASSLEPYEQYF
D gene: .; V gene: TRBV7-2; clone size: .; J gene: TRBJ2-7; CDR3 DNA: TGTGCCAGCAGCCAAATTAGCGGAAGTTTAGCCTACGAGCAGTACTTC; CDR3 protein: CASSQISGSLAYEQYF
D gene: TRBD2; V gene: TRBV25-1; clone size: .; J gene: TRBJ2-1; CDR3 DNA: TGTGCCAGCAGTGAACCGGGACTAGCGGCGAATGAGCAGTTCTTC; CDR3 protein: CASSEPGLAANEQFF
D gene: .; V gene: TRBV28; clone size: .; J gene: TRBJ1-1; CDR3 DNA: TGTGCCAGCACCCAGGGGTTCATGAACACTGAAGCTTTCTTT; CDR3 protein: CASTQGFMNTEAFF
D gene: .; V gene: TRBV5-6; clone size: .; J gene: TRBJ2-6; CDR3 DNA: TGTGCCAGCAGCTTGTCCGTCGAGTCGGCCAACGTCCTGACTTTC; CDR3 protein: CASSLSVESANVLTF
D gene: .; V gene: TRBV19; clone size: .; J gene: TRBJ1-5; CDR3 DNA: TGTGCCAGTAGTAAATACCATGGACAGTCGGGCGAGCAGCCCCAGCATTTT; CDR3 protein: CASSKYHGQSGEQPQHF
D gene: TRBD2; V gene: TRBV10-1; clone size: .; J gene: TRBJ2-1; CDR3 DNA: TGCGCCAGCAGTGAGGCTAGCGGGAGTAATGAGCAGTTCTTC; CDR3 protein: CASSEASGSNEQFF
D gene: .; V gene: TRBV12-3/TRBV12-4; clone size: .; J gene: TRBJ2-2; CDR3 DNA: TGTGCCAGCAGTCCTAGCTTAGCCGGGGAGCTGTTTTTT; CDR3 protein: CASSPSLAGELFF
D gene: .; V gene: TRBV19; clone size: .; J gene: TRBJ1-1; CDR3 DNA: TGTGCCAGTAGTAACGGTGGGAACACTGAAGCTTTCTTT; CDR3 protein: CASSNGGNTEAFF
D gene: .; V gene: TRBV28; clone size: .; J gene: TRBJ1-2; CDR3 DNA: TGTGCCAGCAGTTTAGCGGAGACAGGCTATGGCTACACCTTC; CDR3 protein: CASSLAETGYGYTF
D gene: TRBD2; V gene: TRBV3-1/TRBV3-2; clone size: .; J gene: TRBJ2-1; CDR3 DNA: TGTGCCAGCAGCCCAACTTCGAGCGGGAGGGCGGGGCAGTTCTTC; CDR3 protein: CASSPTSSGRAGQFF